The 7 T cell receptor beta chains below all came from one sample that was sequenced in a study of blood T cell repertoires in COVID-19. TCRdb's table, derived via immunoSEQ multiplex PCR, lists solely in-frame clones and lacks some. Among about 150,000 clones listed, roughly 80% were seen once. The sequenced sample consisted of peripheral blood. The receptors come from a man between 45 and 60 years old with active or convalescent COVID-19.

The chain has TRBV7-3 and TRBJ2-5; 7 bases are a match to TRBD1. The germline V gene encodes CDR1 SGHTA and CDR2 FQGTGA. CDR3 length: 14 residues. The V segment lost 4 bases and the J segment 0 bases; nucleotides outside the gene matches: 2. The CDR3: CASSSQGHQETQYF. CDR3 DNA: TGTGCCAGCAGCTCACAGGGGCACCAAGAGACCCAGTACTTC.

J is TRBJ2-1 and V is TRBV9, with 9 bases fitting TRBD2. The ends lost 3 bases at V and 11 bases at J; junction bases unmatched: 6. This CDR3 is built from 13 residues. Germline V gives CDR1 SGDLS, CDR2 YYNGEE. The CDR3 DNA is TGTGCCAGCAGCGCCCCACTAGCGGGTAAGCAGTTCTTC. Its translation: CASSAPLAGKQFF.

The gene calls are TRBV7-9 and TRBJ2-5, with 8 bases matching TRBD2. V was pared by 6 bases and J by 7 bases, with 13 bases of the junction left unmatched. From germline, CDR1 is SEHNR and CDR2 FQNEAQ (reference sequence). The length of the CDR3 is 15 residues. In nucleotides, the CDR3 is TGTGCCAGCAGACCTCCGGGGGGGGCTGCTTGGACCCAGTACTTC. It codes for CASRPPGGAAWTQYF.

The rearrangement links TRBV27 to TRBJ2-6, with D hard to call. Germline lookup yields CDR1 MNHEY and CDR2 SMNVEV (reference sequence). V was shortened by 2 bases and J by 0 bases, with 5 bases between the two germline ends. CDR3 size: 15 residues. CDR3 residues: CASSLGHSGANVLTF. CDR3 DNA sequence: TGTGCCAGCAGTTTAGGGCACTCTGGGGCCAACGTCCTGACTTTC.

This clone was seen a few times. The genes are TRBV15 and TRBJ2-7, with D uncertain. CDR1 and CDR2 (germline): LNHNV, YYDKDF (reference sequence). The CDR3 has 14 amino acids. With 0 bases removed from V and 3 bases from J, the gap between germline ends came to 9 bases. The CDR3, as DNA: TGTGCCACCAGCAGAGATCCCCGACTCTACGAGCAGTACTTC. This sequence encodes CATSRDPRLYEQYF.

The V and J genes are TRBV15 and TRBJ1-2; 7 nucleotides align to TRBD1. This CDR3 comprises 16 residues. Looked up from germline, CDR1 is LNHNV and CDR2 is YYDKDF (reference sequence). With V trimmed by 0 bases and J by 1 base, 5 bases remained unmatched. CDR3 nucleotide sequence: TGTGCCACCAGCAGAGATAAGACAGGGCTTAACTATGGCTACACCTTC. Translation: CATSRDKTGLNYGYTF.

V is TRBV4-1 and J is TRBJ2-5; D is perhaps TRBD1 (7 bases). CDR3 length equals 18 residues. Trimming removed 3 bases from V and 5 bases from J, with 25 bases in between. Germline values: CDR1 MGHRA, CDR2 YSYEKL. The CDR3 nucleotides read TGCGCCAGCAGCCAGACAATTACAGGGGCTGGCGGGGTGGAGACCCAGTACTTC. Amino acid sequence: CASSQTITGAGGVETQYF.